One sample yielded the 21 T cell receptor beta chains listed below, sequenced in a study of siplizumab effects on memory and regulatory T cells. Their specific antigens are unknown. TCRdb's table, derived via immunoSEQ multiplex PCR, lists solely in-frame clones and lacks some. The repertoire holds roughly 14,000 clones, with about 46% as singletons. Cells from the mixed lymphocyte reaction underwent coculture for less than seven days at 37 degrees C. The sequenced material came from CFSE-low (dividing) CD4+ T cells sorted from an allogeneic mixed lymphocyte reaction. The receptor set was obtained from a human donor in good health; the cells came from an allogeneic mixed lymphocyte reaction.

This clone turned up a few times. The rearrangement links TRBV7-9 to TRBJ1-2; the D is unclear. Per the germline V gene, CDR1 is SEHNR and CDR2 is FQNEAQ (reference sequence). There are 16 residues in the CDR3. V gave up 1 base and J gave up 8 bases, with 20 bases separating them. The CDR3 reads CASSLGAGGGLRGYTF. Written as DNA, the CDR3 is TGTGCCAGCAGCTTAGGCGCAGGCGGAGGGCTTCGCGGCTACACCTTC.

The V gene is TRBV5-1, the J gene TRBJ2-5; the match to TRBD1 covers 8 bases. Looked up from germline, CDR1 is SGHRS and CDR2 is YFSETQ. The CDR3 has 15 amino acids. The junction had 6 bases not matched to a gene; V was cut back by 0 bases and J by 5 bases. CDR3 nucleotides: TGCGCCAGCAGCTTGGTTCAGGGGGCTCTGGAGACCCAGTACTTC. Protein: CASSLVQGALETQYF. Together with reference TRBV5-1 and TRBJ2-5, the CDR3 gives the full variable domain: KAGVTQTPRYLIKTRGQQVTLSCSPISGHRSVSWYQQTPGQGLQFLFEYFSETQRNKGNFPGRFSGRQFSNSRSEMNVSTLELGDSALYLCASSLVQGALETQYFGPGTRLLVL.

V and J are TRBV5-4 and TRBJ2-1; TRBD2 matches at 10 bases. Losses at the gene ends were 0 bases for V and 6 bases for J; bases not matched to a gene: 9. This CDR3 contains 17 residues. Germline V gene sequence: CDR1 SGHNT, CDR2 YYREEE (reference sequence). CDR3 coding DNA: TGTGCCAGCAGCTTGGATATCAGCGGGGGGGGCCTCAATGAGCAGTTCTTC. Translated: CASSLDISGGGLNEQFF.

The V call is TRBV7-9, the J call TRBJ2-3; the match to TRBD2 covers 7 bases. Germline assignment: CDR1 SEHNR and CDR2 FQNEAQ (reference sequence). CDR3 length: 18 amino acids. V was pared by 8 bases and J by 2 bases, with 19 bases of the junction left unmatched. CDR3 DNA sequence: TGTGCCAGCGGGGGTTATATTGGGGCTAGCGGCGCCACAGATACGCAGTATTTT. Its translation: CASGGYIGASGATDTQYF. Combining the CDR3 with reference TRBV7-9 and TRBJ2-3 gives the whole variable domain DTGVSQNPRHKITKRGQNVTFRCDPISEHNRLYWYRQTLGQGPEFLTYFQNEAQLEKSRLLSDRFSAERPKGSFSTLEIQRTEQGDSAMYLCASGGYIGASGATDTQYFGPGTRLTVL.

This clone has a handful of counts. V gene TRBV4-2 combines with J gene TRBJ2-2, with TRBD1 matching 11 bases. Per the germline V gene, CDR1 is LGHNA and CDR2 is YNFKEQ. CDR3 length: 16 residues. Losses at the gene ends were 1 base for V and 5 bases for J; bases not matched to a gene: 3. The CDR3: CASSQGGQGDTGELFF. The CDR3 bases are TGTGCCAGCAGCCAAGGGGGACAGGGGGATACCGGGGAGCTGTTTTTT.

This clone was picked up a small number of times. J is TRBJ1-2 and V is TRBV11-2, with TRBD1 as a possible D gene (5 bases). Trimming took 0 bases from V and 4 from J, leaving 12 bases between them. There are 15 residues in the CDR3. The V gene's germline CDR1 is SGHAT and CDR2 FQNNGV. The chain's CDR3 is CASSLDGAWSYGYTF. The CDR3 DNA follows: TGTGCCAGCAGCTTAGACGGGGCCTGGAGCTATGGCTACACCTTC.

The CDR3 reads CASSFSGRPSEQYF. CDR3 DNA sequence: TGTGCCAGCAGCTTTAGCGGGAGGCCCAGCGAGCAGTACTTC. The rearrangement links TRBV7-2 to TRBJ2-7; 10 bases fit TRBD2. The CDR3 totals 14 residues. V lost 3 bases to trimming and J lost 6 bases; unmatched junction nucleotides: 5. Germline loops: CDR1 SGHTA, CDR2 FQGNSA.

The CDR3 DNA follows: TGTGCCACACAGGGGGTGAGCTCCTATAATTCACCCCTCCACTTT. Encoded protein: CATQGVSSYNSPLHF. This chain links TRBV2 with TRBJ1-6, with TRBD1 matching 8 bases. The V gene end was trimmed by 10 bases and the J gene end by 0 bases; junction bases not matched to a gene: 5. Germline values: CDR1 SNHLY, CDR2 FYNNEI. The CDR3 length is 15 residues. Full variable domain (rest looked up from reference TRBV2 and TRBJ1-6): EPEVTQTPSHQVTQMGQEVILRCVPISNHLYFYWYRQILGQKVEFLVSFYNNEISEKSEIFDDQFSVERPDGSNFTLKIRSTKLEDSAMYFCATQGVSSYNSPLHFGNGTRLTVT.

CDR3 region: CASSGLAYEQYF. The CDR3 DNA sequence: TGTGCCAGCAGCGGACTAGCCTACGAGCAGTACTTC. The J gene is TRBJ2-5, the V gene TRBV28; TRBD2 agrees at 7 bases. The DNA end favors TRBJ2-7, so the J call may be wrong. The length of the CDR3 is 12 residues. The germline gives CDR1 MDHEN, CDR2 SYDVKM.

J is TRBJ2-1 and V is TRBV30; D possibly corresponds to TRBD2 (5 bases). V shed 4 bases and J shed 3 bases, with 10 bases lying between them. Germline CDR1 GTSNPN, CDR2 SVGIG (reference sequence). CDR3 size: 13 residues. The CDR3 region has the DNA TGTGCCTGGAACGGGGTTAACTACAATGAGCAGTTCTTC. This encodes CAWNGVNYNEQFF.

The chain combines TRBV11-3 with TRBJ1-1; the match to TRBD1 covers 7 bases. The CDR3 spans 16 residues. J was trimmed by 6 bases and V by 3 bases; bases with no gene match: 13. Germline assignment: CDR1 SGHNT and CDR2 YENEEA. The CDR3 is CASSFRQRTGEPEAFF. For the CDR3, the DNA is TGTGCCAGCAGCTTCCGTCAGAGGACAGGTGAGCCTGAAGCTTTCTTT.

A few counts support this clone. At one of its ends the junction is not consistent with the germline gene, which may arise from a read error. The CDR3 here is CASSPGLATDTQYF. CDR3 in DNA: TGTGCTAGCAGCCCCGGACTGGCTACAGATACGCAGTATTTT. The V gene is TRBV7-7, the J gene TRBJ2-3, with a tentative D call TRBD2 (5 bases). The CDR3 is 14 residues long. In germline, CDR1 is SSHAT, CDR2 FNYEAQ (reference sequence).

This chain links TRBV7-1 with TRBJ2-7; TRBD2 might be the D (7 bases). TRBV7-1 is an ORF, and what it does is uncertain. Trimming took 5 bases from V and 2 from J, leaving 10 bases between them. The CDR3 consists of 13 residues. The CDR3 DNA sequence: TGTGCCAGCAGCCGCGGGGGCCCCTACGAGCAGTACTTC. Encoded protein: CASSRGGPYEQYF.

The chain uses TRBV5-1 and TRBJ1-4, with unresolved D. The V and J ends lost 4 bases and 8 bases respectively, with 18 bases between them. This CDR3 has 15 amino acids. Germline V gives CDR1 SGHRS, CDR2 YFSETQ. The CDR3 reads CASSPDSYGREKLFF. The CDR3 DNA reads TGCGCCAGCAGCCCCGATTCTTATGGGCGGGAAAAACTGTTTTTT. The full variable domain, in which reference TRBV5-1 and TRBJ1-4 provide the parts outside the CDR3, is KAGVTQTPRYLIKTRGQQVTLSCSPISGHRSVSWYQQTPGQGLQFLFEYFSETQRNKGNFPGRFSGRQFSNSRSEMNVSTLELGDSALYLCASSPDSYGREKLFFGSGTQLSVL.

The rearrangement uses TRBV18 and TRBJ1-2; D is unclear. From germline, CDR1 is KGHSH and CDR2 LQKENI. CDR3 length: 13 amino acids. Trimming removed 2 bases at V and 6 bases at J, with 10 bases between. The CDR3 sequence: CASSPTPGDGYTF. The CDR3 DNA sequence: TGTGCCAGCTCACCAACGCCAGGCGATGGCTACACCTTC.

This clone was picked up one time. This chain uses TRBV7-8 with TRBJ2-7; a possible D gene is TRBD2 (5 bases). The CDR3 is 14 amino acids. The V and J ends lost 2 bases and 7 bases respectively, with 15 bases between them. Germline V gene data show CDR1 as SGHVS and CDR2 as FQNEAQ. CDR3 residues: CASSLYPEPGEQYF. For the CDR3, the DNA is TGTGCCAGCAGCTTATATCCAGAGCCGGGGGAGCAGTACTTC.

The chain carries TRBV7-8 and TRBJ1-1, with unresolved D. The CDR3 totals 14 residues. Germline CDR1 reads SGHVS; CDR2 reads FQNEAQ. The V gene lost 6 bases and the J gene lost 1 base, with 12 bases spanning the gap. The CDR3 spells CASRPSTRNTEAFF. CDR3 coding DNA: TGTGCCAGCAGGCCCTCTACAAGGAACACTGAAGCTTTCTTT.

DNA of the CDR3: TGTGCCACCAGCAGGGACAGGGAAGGCCTAGGCTACACCTTC. Its protein is CATSRDREGLGYTF. The chain is built from TRBV15 and TRBJ1-2; TRBD1 matches 8 bases. The germline V gene has CDR1 LNHNV and CDR2 YYDKDF (reference sequence). The CDR3 totals 14 residues. V gave up 3 bases and J gave up 8 bases; unmatched junction bases: 8.

This clone occurred a few times. The rearrangement uses TRBV7-3 and TRBJ1-2, with 9 bases that match TRBD1. CDR3 size: 15 residues. Germline lookup yields CDR1 SGHTA and CDR2 FQGTGA. The V and J ends lost 5 bases and 2 bases, in that order; junction bases with no gene match: 6. The CDR3 DNA reads TGTGCCAGCAGCCCAACAGGGGGCGGAAACTATGGCTACACCTTC. Translating it yields CASSPTGGGNYGYTF.

The V gene is TRBV4-2, the J gene TRBJ1-1; no definite D call. In germline, CDR1 is LGHNA, CDR2 YNFKEQ. The V end lost 3 bases, the J end lost 5 bases, and 19 bases lay between the germline ends. This CDR3 region has 16 residues. CDR3 region: CASSQNIGLRVTEAFF. The CDR3, as DNA: TGTGCCAGCAGCCAGAATATAGGTCTAAGGGTAACTGAAGCTTTCTTT.

This chain joins TRBV5-1 and TRBJ1-1; 7 bases are shared with TRBD1. Germline lookup yields CDR1 SGHRS and CDR2 YFSETQ. CDR3 length: 16 residues. V lost 0 bases and J lost 5; bases outside the gene matches: 10. The chain's CDR3 is CASSLGVVAGGTEAFF. CDR3 nucleotide sequence: TGCGCCAGCAGCTTGGGCGTCGTTGCAGGGGGAACTGAAGCTTTCTTT.